These 7 T cell receptor beta chains were sequenced from one sample in a study of Graves' ophthalmopathy and Graves' hyperthyroidism. RNA transcripts provided the template for amplifying TCR beta CDR3 regions. An opening RT-PCR round employed HTBI primers and preceded a second-round multiplex PCR. TCRdb redid the calling of the multiplex PCR reads with MiXCR, one entry per CDR3 protein. The sample lists 45,000 to 60,000 distinct CDR3 sequences; roughly half were seen once. Input material: peripheral blood. Receptors originate from an adult woman with Graves' ophthalmopathy.

The sample holds many counts of this clonotype. DNA of the CDR3: TGTGCCAGCAGCTCTCTGCGGGAGGTCTCCTACAATGAGCAGTTCTTC. It encodes CASSSLREVSYNEQFF. The rearrangement joins TRBV11-2 to TRBJ2-1, with 8 bases lining up with TRBD2. The CDR3 extends over 16 amino acids. The junction had 5 bases not matched to a gene; V was cut back by 4 bases and J by 0 bases. Germline V CDR1 and CDR2: SGHAT, FQNNGV. The variable domain in full, completed from reference TRBV11-2 and TRBJ2-1, reads EAGVAQSPRYKIIEKRQSVAFWCNPISGHATLYWYQQILGQGPKLLIQFQNNGVVDDSQLPKDRFSAERLKGVDSTLKIQPAKLEDSAVYLCASSSLREVSYNEQFFGPGTRLTVL.

Worth noting for this clonotype: The junction differs from germline at one of its ends, possibly a read error. This chain connects TRBV12-3 or TRBV12-4 to TRBJ2-5, with 9 bases lining up with TRBD1. The CDR3 sequence is 13 residues long. In DNA form, the CDR3 reads TGTGCCAGCAGTCAGACAGGGGGTGAGACTCAGCACTTC. Translated, it gives CASSQTGGETQHF.

The sample holds many counts of this clonotype. The J gene is TRBJ2-7, the V gene TRBV6-6; 7 positions agree with TRBD2. Germline V gene sequence: CDR1 MNHNY, CDR2 SVGAGI (reference sequence). The CDR3 is made up of 12 amino acids. After removal of 6 bases from V and 7 bases from J, the junction contained 6 bases not matched to a gene. In DNA form, the CDR3 reads TGTGCCAGCAGCCGGGGAGGGGTTGAGCAGTACTTC. Its protein is CASSRGGVEQYF.

The table lists this clonotype with many counts. The genes are TRBV7-9 and TRBJ1-1; D is ambiguous. The CDR3 totals 13 residues. Germline V gene lookup returns CDR1 SEHNR and CDR2 FQNEAQ (reference sequence). Deletions cut 0 bases from V and 3 bases from J, with 5 bases between. The CDR3 reads CASSLAGYTEAFF. CDR3 DNA sequence: TGTGCCAGCAGCTTAGCCGGGTACACTGAAGCTTTCTTT.

This clonotype was seen ten or more times. The V call is TRBV5-8, the J call TRBJ1-2, with D possibly matching TRBD1 (6 bases). The V end was cut by 7 bases, the J end by 11 bases, with 18 bases between. The CDR3 covers 12 residues. The germline V gene has CDR1 SGHTS and CDR2 YDEGEE. The CDR3 loop is CASQRQDRGYTF. Written as DNA, the CDR3 is TGTGCCAGCCAAAGACAGGACAGAGGATACACCTTC.

This clonotype was detected only a few times. This could be a read error, since a much larger clone is one nucleotide away. The rearrangement joins TRBV6-2 or TRBV6-3 to TRBJ2-7, with no clear D. V gave up 7 bases and J gave up 2 bases, with 6 bases separating them. The CDR3 contains 11 residues. Germline V gives CDR1 MNHEY, CDR2 SVGEGT. This CDR3 is CASTHAYEQYF. CDR3 coding DNA: TGTGCCAGCACCCACGCCTACGAGCAGTACTTC.

The rearrangement joins TRBV19 to TRBJ1-2; TRBD1 might be the D (6 bases). Trimming removed 4 bases from V and 7 bases from J, with 10 bases in between. The CDR3 has 12 residues. Germline V gene data show CDR1 as LNHDA and CDR2 as SQIVND (reference sequence). This CDR3 reads CASSTRQAGYTF. The CDR3 bases are TGTGCCAGTAGTACAAGACAGGCTGGCTACACCTTC.